Below, 5 T cell receptor beta chains from the same sample are listed, as sequenced in a study of T cell responses to AZD1222 COVID-19 vaccine. Clones were sequenced by immunoSEQ multiplex PCR, and TCRdb holds only the in-frame ones, with some missing. Among 150,000 to 200,000 clones, around 86% were seen once, and the ten largest hold 2.7%. The sequenced sample was peripheral blood, obtained on day 0 of MenACWY control vaccination. All receptors derive from an adult in good health.

The V gene is TRBV9, the J gene TRBJ1-2; D is unresolved. Trimming cost V 4 bases and J 0 bases, with 13 bases left between them. Looked up from germline, CDR1 is SGDLS and CDR2 is YYNGEE. This CDR3 is 15 amino acids long. CDR3 protein: CASSPQDGANYGYTF. CDR3 DNA sequence: TGTGCCAGCAGCCCCCAGGACGGGGCTAACTATGGCTACACCTTC.

The chain has TRBV25-1 and TRBJ2-1, with TRBD1 matching 8 bases. The CDR3 is 15 amino acids. The V gene end was trimmed by 4 bases and the J gene end by 7 bases; junction bases not matched to a gene: 9. The V gene's germline CDR1 is MGHDK and CDR2 SYGVNS. This chain's CDR3 is CASSGRTGLVNEQFF. In DNA, the CDR3 is TGTGCCAGCAGTGGGCGGACAGGGTTGGTTAATGAGCAGTTCTTC.

CDR3 DNA: TGTGCCAGCAGCCTGGGTGGAGATACGCAGTATTTT. Protein product: CASSLGGDTQYF. The chain recombines TRBV14 with TRBJ2-3; D not certain. Germline V CDR1 and CDR2: SGHDN, FVKESK. V gave up 4 bases and J gave up 5 bases, with 7 bases separating them. This CDR3 has 12 amino acids.

The rearrangement uses TRBV6-5 and TRBJ2-7; D is possibly TRBD1 (6 bases). The germline V and J ends were trimmed by 4 bases and 6 bases, with 19 bases remaining between them. The CDR3 has 15 residues. In germline, CDR1 is MNHEY, CDR2 SVGAGI. In nucleotides, the CDR3 is TGTGCCAGCAGTTCTCAGGGGTCTAATATGCGCGAGCAGTACTTC. It codes for CASSSQGSNMREQYF.

The chain couples TRBV4-3 to TRBJ1-1; 9 bases are a match to TRBD1. The CDR3 runs 16 residues. J was trimmed by 5 bases and V by 3 bases; bases with no gene match: 10. From germline, CDR1 is LGHNA and CDR2 YSLEER. The CDR3 sequence: CASSHVEGQGMTEAFF. The CDR3 nucleotides are TGCGCCAGCAGCCACGTAGAGGGACAGGGAATGACTGAAGCTTTCTTT.